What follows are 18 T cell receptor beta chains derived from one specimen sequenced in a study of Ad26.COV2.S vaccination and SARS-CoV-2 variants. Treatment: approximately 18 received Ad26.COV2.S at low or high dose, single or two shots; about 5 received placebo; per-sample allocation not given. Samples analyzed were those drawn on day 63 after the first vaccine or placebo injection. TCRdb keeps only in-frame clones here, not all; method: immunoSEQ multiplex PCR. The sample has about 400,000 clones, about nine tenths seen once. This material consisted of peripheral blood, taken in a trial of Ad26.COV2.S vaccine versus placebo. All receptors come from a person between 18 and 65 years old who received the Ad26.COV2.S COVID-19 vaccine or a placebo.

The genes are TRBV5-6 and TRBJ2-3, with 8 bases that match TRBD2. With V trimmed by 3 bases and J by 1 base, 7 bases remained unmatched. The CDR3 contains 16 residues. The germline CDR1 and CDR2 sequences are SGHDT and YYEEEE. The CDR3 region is CASSWGGGQGTDTQYF. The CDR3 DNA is TGTGCCAGCAGCTGGGGCGGGGGGCAAGGCACAGATACGCAGTATTTT.

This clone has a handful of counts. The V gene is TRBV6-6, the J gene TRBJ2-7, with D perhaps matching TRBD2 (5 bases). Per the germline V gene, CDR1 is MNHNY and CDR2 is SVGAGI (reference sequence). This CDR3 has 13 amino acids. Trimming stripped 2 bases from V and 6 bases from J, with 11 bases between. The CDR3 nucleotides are TGTGCCAGCAGTTACCGGTACGAGGGCGAGCAGTACTTC. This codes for CASSYRYEGEQYF.

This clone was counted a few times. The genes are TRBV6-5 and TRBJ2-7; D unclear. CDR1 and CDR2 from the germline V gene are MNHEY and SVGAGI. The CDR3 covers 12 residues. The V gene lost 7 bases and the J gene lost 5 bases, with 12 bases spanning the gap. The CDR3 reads CASTSGSHEQYF. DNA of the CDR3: TGTGCCAGCACCTCCGGGTCCCACGAGCAGTACTTC.

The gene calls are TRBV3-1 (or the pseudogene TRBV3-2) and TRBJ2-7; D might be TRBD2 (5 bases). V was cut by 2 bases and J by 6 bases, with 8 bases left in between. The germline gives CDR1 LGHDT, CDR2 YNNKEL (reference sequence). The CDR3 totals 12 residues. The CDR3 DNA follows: TGTGCCAGCAGCCAATGGGCGGGCGAGCAGTACTTC. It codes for CASSQWAGEQYF.

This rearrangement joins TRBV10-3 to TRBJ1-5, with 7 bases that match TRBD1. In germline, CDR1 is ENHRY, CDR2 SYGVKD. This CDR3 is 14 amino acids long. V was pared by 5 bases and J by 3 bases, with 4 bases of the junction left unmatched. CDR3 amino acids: CAISNGTVNQPQHF. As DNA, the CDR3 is TGTGCCATCAGTAATGGGACAGTCAATCAGCCCCAGCATTTT.

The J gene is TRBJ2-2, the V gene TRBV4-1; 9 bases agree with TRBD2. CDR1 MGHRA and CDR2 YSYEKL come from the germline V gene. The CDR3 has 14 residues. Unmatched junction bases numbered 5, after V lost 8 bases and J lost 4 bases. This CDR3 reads CASRGTSTTGELFF. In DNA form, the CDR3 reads TGCGCCAGCCGAGGGACTAGCACCACCGGGGAGCTGTTTTTT.

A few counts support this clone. CDR3 residues: CASSQDPGVETQYF. Here the CDR3 DNA reads TGCGCCAGCAGCCAAGATCCGGGGGTGGAGACCCAGTACTTC. The rearrangement uses TRBV4-1 and TRBJ2-5, with a tentative D call TRBD2 (6 bases). The CDR3 has 14 amino acids. Trimming stripped 0 bases from V and 5 bases from J, with 10 bases between. Germline V gene lookup returns CDR1 MGHRA and CDR2 YSYEKL.

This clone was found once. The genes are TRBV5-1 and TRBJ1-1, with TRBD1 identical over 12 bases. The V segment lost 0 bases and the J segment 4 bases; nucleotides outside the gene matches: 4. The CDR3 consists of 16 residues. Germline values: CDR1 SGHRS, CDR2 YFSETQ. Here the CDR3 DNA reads TGCGCCAGCAGCTTGGAGGGACAGGGGGCGGGCACTGAAGCTTTCTTT. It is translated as CASSLEGQGAGTEAFF.

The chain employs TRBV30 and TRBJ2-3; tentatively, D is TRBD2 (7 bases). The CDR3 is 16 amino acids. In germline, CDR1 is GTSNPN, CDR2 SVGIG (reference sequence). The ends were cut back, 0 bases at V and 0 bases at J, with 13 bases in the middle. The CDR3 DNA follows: TGTGCCTGGAGTGTAAGGGGGGGTTTAAGCACAGATACGCAGTATTTT. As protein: CAWSVRGGLSTDTQYF.

CDR3 region: CASSLSYAYEQYF. DNA of the CDR3: TGTGCCAGCAGTTTATCGTACGCCTACGAGCAGTACTTC. This chain links TRBV27 with TRBJ2-7, with no clear D. CDR1 is MNHEY and CDR2 is SMNVEV in the germline V gene (reference sequence). The V end lost 0 bases, the J end lost 2 bases, and 5 bases lay between the germline ends. The CDR3 length is 13 residues.

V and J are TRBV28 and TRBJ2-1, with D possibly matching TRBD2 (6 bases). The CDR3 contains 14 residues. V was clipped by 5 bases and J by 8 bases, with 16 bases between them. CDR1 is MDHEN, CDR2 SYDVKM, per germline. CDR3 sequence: CASSGRGGTDEQFF. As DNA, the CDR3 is TGTGCCAGCAGTGGCCGTGGCGGGACGGATGAGCAGTTCTTC.

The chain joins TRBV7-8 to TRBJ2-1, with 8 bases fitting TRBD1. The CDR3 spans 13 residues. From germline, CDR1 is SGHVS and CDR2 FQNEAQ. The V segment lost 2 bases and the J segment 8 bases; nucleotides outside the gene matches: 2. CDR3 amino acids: CASSLQGAYEQFF. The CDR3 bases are TGTGCCAGCAGCTTACAGGGGGCCTATGAGCAGTTCTTC.

The CDR3 nucleotides read TGCGCCAGCAGCTTGGGACAGGGGCAGACCCAGTACTTC. Translated: CASSLGQGQTQYF. J is TRBJ2-5 and V is TRBV5-1, with TRBD1 matching 8 bases. This CDR3 is built from 13 residues. J was trimmed by 6 bases and V by 0 bases; bases with no gene match: 1. Germline CDR1 SGHRS, CDR2 YFSETQ.

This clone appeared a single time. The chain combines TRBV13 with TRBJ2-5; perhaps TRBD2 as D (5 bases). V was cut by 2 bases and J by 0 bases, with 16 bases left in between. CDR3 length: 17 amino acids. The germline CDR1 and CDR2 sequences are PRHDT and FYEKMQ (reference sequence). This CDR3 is CASSLSLASPYQETQYF. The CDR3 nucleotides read TGTGCCAGCAGCTTAAGCCTCGCTAGCCCTTACCAAGAGACCCAGTACTTC.

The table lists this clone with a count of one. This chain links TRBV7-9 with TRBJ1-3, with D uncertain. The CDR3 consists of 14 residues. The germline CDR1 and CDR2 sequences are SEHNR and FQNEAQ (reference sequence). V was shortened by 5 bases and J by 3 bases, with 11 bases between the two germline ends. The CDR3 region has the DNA TGTGCCAGCAGCCCTGGAGCCTTTGGAAACACCATATATTTT. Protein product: CASSPGAFGNTIYF.

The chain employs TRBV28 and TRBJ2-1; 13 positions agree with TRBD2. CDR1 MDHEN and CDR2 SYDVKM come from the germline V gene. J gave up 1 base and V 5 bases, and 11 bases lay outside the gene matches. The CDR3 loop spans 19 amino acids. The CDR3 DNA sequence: TGTGCCAGCAGTCTTGGACTAGCGGGAGACATTCGTTCCTACAATGAGCAGTTCTTC. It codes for CASSLGLAGDIRSYNEQFF.

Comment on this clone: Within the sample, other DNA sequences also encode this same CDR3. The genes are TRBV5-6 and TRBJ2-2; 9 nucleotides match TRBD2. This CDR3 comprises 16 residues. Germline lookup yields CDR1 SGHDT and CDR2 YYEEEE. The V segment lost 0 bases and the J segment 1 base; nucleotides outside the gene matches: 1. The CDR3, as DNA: TGTGCCAGCAGCTTGGGTAGCGGGAGGAACACCGGGGAGCTGTTTTTT. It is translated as CASSLGSGRNTGELFF.

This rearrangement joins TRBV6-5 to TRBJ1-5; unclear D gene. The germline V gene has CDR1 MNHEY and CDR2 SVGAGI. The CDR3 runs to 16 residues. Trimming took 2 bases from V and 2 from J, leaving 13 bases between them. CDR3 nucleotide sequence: TGTGCCAGCAGTTACGGCCGAACTGTTGGCAATCAGCCCCAGCATTTT. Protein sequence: CASSYGRTVGNQPQHF.